A single sample gave rise to the 2 T cell receptor beta chains below, sequenced in a study of blood T cell repertoires in COVID-19. Here immunoSEQ multiplex PCR was the method, and the copy in TCRdb shows in-frame clones only, minus some. Counted here are about 230,000 clones, around 85% occurring once; the ten biggest clones make up 4% to 6%. Sequenced material: peripheral blood. The receptors derive from a man aged 45-60 years with COVID-19, enrolled during active disease.

The V gene is TRBV10-3, the J gene TRBJ2-7, with D perhaps matching TRBD1 (6 bases). The CDR3 contains 14 residues. Germline CDR1 is ENHRY and CDR2 is SYGVKD. The V and J ends lost 5 bases and 1 base respectively, with 12 bases between them. CDR3 amino acids: CAISRDTASYEQYF. CDR3 DNA sequence: TGTGCCATCAGTAGGGACACGGCATCCTACGAGCAGTACTTC.

This chain links TRBV7-3 with TRBJ2-2; 10 bases are a match to TRBD2. Germline V gene data show CDR1 as SGHTA and CDR2 as FQGTGA. The CDR3 runs to 16 residues. After removal of 2 bases from V and 7 bases from J, the junction contained 7 bases not matched to a gene. CDR3 amino acids: CASSLWTSGSVGELFF. In nucleotides, the CDR3 is TGTGCCAGCAGCTTATGGACTAGCGGTTCGGTCGGGGAGCTGTTTTTT.